These 5 T cell receptor beta chains came from one sample sequenced in a study of glioma-infiltrating T cells after dendritic cell vaccination. Measured with immunoSEQ multiplex PCR; TCRdb has only the in-frame clones, and not every one. The table shows tens of thousands of clones, with roughly 85% occurring only once. Sample time point: after dendritic cell vaccination, including at tumor progression/relapse. The input for sequencing was blood, taken after dendritic cell vaccination. The receptors stem from a human donor with glioblastoma.

The chain uses TRBV19 and TRBJ2-3; weak D call: TRBD2 (7 bases). The CDR3 sequence is 16 residues long. Trimming stripped 4 bases from V and 3 bases from J, with 17 bases between. Germline CDR1 LNHDA, CDR2 SQIVND (reference sequence). Here the CDR3 reads CASSTWEGGGTDTQYF. As DNA, the CDR3 is TGTGCCAGTAGTACCTGGGAAGGGGGGGGAACAGATACGCAGTATTTT. Supplemented by reference TRBV19 and TRBJ2-3, the full variable domain reads DGGITQSPKYLFRKEGQNVTLSCEQNLNHDAMYWYRQDPGQGLRLIYYSQIVNDFQKGDIAEGYSVSREKKESFPLTVTSAQKNPTAFYLCASSTWEGGGTDTQYFGPGTRLTVL.

V usage is TRBV6-1 and J usage is TRBJ2-7, with TRBD1 matching 8 bases. The germline gives CDR1 MNHNS, CDR2 SASEGT. CDR3 length: 14 residues. After removal of 11 bases from V and 4 bases from J, the junction contained 13 bases not matched to a gene. The CDR3 sequence: CAGGEDRGGYEQYF. The CDR3 DNA sequence: TGTGCCGGGGGAGAAGACAGGGGTGGTTACGAGCAGTACTTC.

This sequence joins TRBV5-5 and TRBJ1-5; the D gene is possibly TRBD1 (6 bases). V was clipped by 0 bases and J by 4 bases, with 14 bases between them. Germline loops: CDR1 SGHKS, CDR2 YYEKEE (reference sequence). The CDR3 runs 16 residues. In DNA, the CDR3 is TGTGCCAGCAGCTTGGGGGGGCAGGGGTCGAATCAGCCCCAGCATTTT. Its protein product is CASSLGGQGSNQPQHF. Supplemented by reference TRBV5-5 and TRBJ1-5, the full variable domain reads DAGVTQSPTHLIKTRGQQVTLRCSPISGHKSVSWYQQVLGQGPQFIFQYYEKEERGRGNFPDRFSARQFPNYSSELNVNALLLGDSALYLCASSLGGQGSNQPQHFGDGTRLSIL.

The chain recombines TRBV4-1 with TRBJ2-1, with 10 positions matching TRBD2. The ends lost 1 base at V and 9 bases at J; junction bases unmatched: 9. The CDR3 is made up of 16 amino acids. CDR1 is MGHRA and CDR2 is YSYEKL in the germline V gene. CDR3 nucleotide sequence: TGCGCCAGCAGCCAAGTAGAAGCGGGAGGGCCCGGTGAGCAGTTCTTC. Protein sequence: CASSQVEAGGPGEQFF.

The V and J genes are TRBV15 and TRBJ2-2; 7 bases are shared with TRBD1. Germline V CDR1 and CDR2: LNHNV, YYDKDF (reference sequence). The CDR3 contains 15 residues. V shed 2 bases, J shed 1 base, and the junction held 1 base outside the gene matches. CDR3 sequence: CATSRRTGNTGELFF. As DNA, the CDR3 is TGTGCCACCAGCAGACGGACAGGGAACACCGGGGAGCTGTTTTTT.